Ten or more counts support the clone carrying this T cell receptor (beta chain). Its antigen is not known. Via MiXCR, TCRdb re-called the 5' RACE reads, giving one row per CDR3 protein. Among tens of thousands of distinct CDR3 sequences, 3.5% to 5.5% were seen once, and the ten largest hold 6.9%. Germline lookup yields CDR1 DFQATT and CDR2 SNEGSKA (reference sequence). V lost 6 bases and J lost 0, with 15 bases in between. The CDR3 has 15 residues. This entry comes from a study of neurological immune-mediated disorders. Study-level findings and limits: No sharing of CDR3 amino acid sequences was observed among expanded clones across subjects, suggesting private repertoires in all groups.

Sequencing was done on a sample of PBMCs. The chain combines TRBV20-1 with TRBJ1-3; a possible D gene is TRBD1 (6 bases). This receptor was taken from a man aged 25 to 40 with multiple sclerosis. The CDR3 protein is CSAKLTGRSGNTIYF. The CDR3 bases are TGCAGTGCCAAGTTGACAGGCCGCTCTGGAAACACCATATATTTT.